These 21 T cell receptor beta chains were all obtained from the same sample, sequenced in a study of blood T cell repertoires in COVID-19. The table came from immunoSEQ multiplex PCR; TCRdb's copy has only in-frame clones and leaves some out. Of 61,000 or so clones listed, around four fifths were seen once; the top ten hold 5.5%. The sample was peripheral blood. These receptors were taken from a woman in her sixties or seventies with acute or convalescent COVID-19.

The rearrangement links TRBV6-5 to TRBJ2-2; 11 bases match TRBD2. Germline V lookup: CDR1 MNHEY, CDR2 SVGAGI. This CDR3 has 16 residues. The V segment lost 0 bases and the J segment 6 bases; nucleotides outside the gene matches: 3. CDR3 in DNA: TGTGCCAGCAGTTACTCGGGACTAGCGGTACCCGGGGAGCTGTTTTTT. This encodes CASSYSGLAVPGELFF.

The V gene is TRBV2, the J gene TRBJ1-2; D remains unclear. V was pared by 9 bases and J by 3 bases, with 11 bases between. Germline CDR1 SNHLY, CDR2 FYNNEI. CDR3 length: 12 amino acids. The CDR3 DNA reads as TGTGCCAGTGAGGCTCGCTACTATGGCTACACCTTC. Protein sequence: CASEARYYGYTF.

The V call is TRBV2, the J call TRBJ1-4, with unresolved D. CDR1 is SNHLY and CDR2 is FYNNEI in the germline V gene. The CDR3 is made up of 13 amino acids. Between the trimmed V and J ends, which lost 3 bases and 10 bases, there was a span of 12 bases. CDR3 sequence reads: CASSDRTAGKLFF. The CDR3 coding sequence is TGTGCCAGCAGTGATCGGACCGCGGGAAAACTGTTTTTT.

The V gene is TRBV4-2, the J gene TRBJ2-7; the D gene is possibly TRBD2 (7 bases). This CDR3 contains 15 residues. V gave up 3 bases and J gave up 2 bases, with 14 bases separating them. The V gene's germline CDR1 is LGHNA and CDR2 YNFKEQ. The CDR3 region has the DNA TGTGCCAGCAGCCAGGCGGGGGCACAGACCTACGAGCAGTACTTC. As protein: CASSQAGAQTYEQYF.

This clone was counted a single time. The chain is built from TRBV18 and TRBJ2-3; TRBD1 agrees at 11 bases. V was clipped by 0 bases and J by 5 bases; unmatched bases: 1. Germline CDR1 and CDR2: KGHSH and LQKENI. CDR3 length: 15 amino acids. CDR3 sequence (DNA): TGTGCCAGCTCACCACCGGGACAGGGGGGAGATACGCAGTATTTT. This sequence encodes CASSPPGQGGDTQYF. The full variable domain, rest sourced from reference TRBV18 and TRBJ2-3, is NAGVMQNPRHLVRRRGQEARLRCSPMKGHSHVYWYRQLPEEGLKFMVYLQKENIIDESGMPKERFSAEFPKEGPSILRIQQVVRGDSAAYFCASSPPGQGGDTQYFGPGTRLTVL.

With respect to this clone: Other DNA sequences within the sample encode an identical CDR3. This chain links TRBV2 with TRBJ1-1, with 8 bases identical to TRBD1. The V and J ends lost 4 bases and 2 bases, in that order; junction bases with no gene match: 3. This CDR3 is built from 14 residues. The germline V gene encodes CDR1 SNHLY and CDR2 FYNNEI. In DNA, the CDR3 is TGTGCCAGCAGTGTAGGACAGGGAAACACTGAAGCTTTCTTT. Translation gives CASSVGQGNTEAFF. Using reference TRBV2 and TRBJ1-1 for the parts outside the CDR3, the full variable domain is EPEVTQTPSHQVTQMGQEVILRCVPISNHLYFYWYRQILGQKVEFLVSFYNNEISEKSEIFDDQFSVERPDGSNFTLKIRSTKLEDSAMYFCASSVGQGNTEAFFGQGTRLTVV.

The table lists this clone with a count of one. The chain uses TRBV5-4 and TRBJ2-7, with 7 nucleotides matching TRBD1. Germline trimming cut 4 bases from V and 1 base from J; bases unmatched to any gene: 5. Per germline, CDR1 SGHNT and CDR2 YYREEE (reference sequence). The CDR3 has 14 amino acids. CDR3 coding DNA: TGTGCCAGCAGCCGGGACAGTAGATCCTACGAGCAGTACTTC. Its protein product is CASSRDSRSYEQYF.

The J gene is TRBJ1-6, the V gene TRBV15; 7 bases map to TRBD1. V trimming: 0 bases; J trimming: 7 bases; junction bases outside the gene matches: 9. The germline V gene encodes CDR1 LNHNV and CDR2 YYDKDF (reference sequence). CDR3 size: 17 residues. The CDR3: CATSRDLLTGLNSPLHF. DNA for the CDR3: TGTGCCACCAGCAGAGATCTATTGACAGGGCTAAATTCACCCCTCCACTTT.

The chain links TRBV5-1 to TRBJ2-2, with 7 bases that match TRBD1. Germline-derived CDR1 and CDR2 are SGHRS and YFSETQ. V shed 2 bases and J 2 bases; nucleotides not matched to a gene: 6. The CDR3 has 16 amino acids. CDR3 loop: CASSFLRGTNTGELFF. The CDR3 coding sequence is TGCGCCAGCAGCTTCCTCAGGGGGACCAACACCGGGGAGCTGTTTTTT.

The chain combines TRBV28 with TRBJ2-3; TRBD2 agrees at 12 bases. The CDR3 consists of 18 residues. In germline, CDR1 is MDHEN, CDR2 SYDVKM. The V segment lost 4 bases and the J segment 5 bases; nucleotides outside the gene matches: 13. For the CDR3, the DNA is TGTGCCAGCAGTTCACCATGGGCTAGCGGGGGGGGATTAGATACGCAGTATTTT. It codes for CASSSPWASGGGLDTQYF.

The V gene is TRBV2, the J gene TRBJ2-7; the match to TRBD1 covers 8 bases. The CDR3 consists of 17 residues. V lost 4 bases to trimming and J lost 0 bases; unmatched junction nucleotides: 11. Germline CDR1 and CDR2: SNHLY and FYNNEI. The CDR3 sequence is CASSAPRTGRFSYEQYF. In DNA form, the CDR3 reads TGTGCCAGCAGTGCGCCGCGGACAGGGAGATTCTCCTACGAGCAGTACTTC.

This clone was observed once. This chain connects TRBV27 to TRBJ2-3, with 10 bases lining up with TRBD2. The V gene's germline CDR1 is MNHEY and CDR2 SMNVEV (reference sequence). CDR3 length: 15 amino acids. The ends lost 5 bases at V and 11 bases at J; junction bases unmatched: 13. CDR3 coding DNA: TGTGCCAGCAGTATAACTAGCGGGGTTGAGCGTAGGCAGTATTTT. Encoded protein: CASSITSGVERRQYF.

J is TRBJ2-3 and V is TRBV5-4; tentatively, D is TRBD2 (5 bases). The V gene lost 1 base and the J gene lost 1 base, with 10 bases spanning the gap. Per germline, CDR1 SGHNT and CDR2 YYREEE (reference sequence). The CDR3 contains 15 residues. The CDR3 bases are TGTGCCAGCAGCTTGCCCGGGGTCGGCACAGATACGCAGTATTTT. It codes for CASSLPGVGTDTQYF.

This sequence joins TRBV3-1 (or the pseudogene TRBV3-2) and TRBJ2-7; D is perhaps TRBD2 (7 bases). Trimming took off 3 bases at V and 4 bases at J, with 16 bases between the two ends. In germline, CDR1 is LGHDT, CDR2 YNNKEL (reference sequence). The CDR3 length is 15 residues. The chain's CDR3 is CASSQIGRGRYEQYF. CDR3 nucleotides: TGTGCCAGCAGCCAGATAGGGAGGGGGAGGTACGAGCAGTACTTC.

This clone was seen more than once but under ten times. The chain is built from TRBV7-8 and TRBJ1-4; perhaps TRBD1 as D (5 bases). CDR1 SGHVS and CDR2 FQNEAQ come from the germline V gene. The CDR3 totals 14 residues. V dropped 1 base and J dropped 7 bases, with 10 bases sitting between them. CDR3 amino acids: CASSLGTGSEKLFF. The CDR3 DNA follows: TGTGCCAGCAGCTTAGGCACAGGCAGTGAAAAACTGTTTTTT.

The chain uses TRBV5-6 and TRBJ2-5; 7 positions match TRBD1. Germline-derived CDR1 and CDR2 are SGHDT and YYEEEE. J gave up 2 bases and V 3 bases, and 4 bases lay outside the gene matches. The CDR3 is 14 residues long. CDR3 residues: CASSWGQLQETQYF. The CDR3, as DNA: TGTGCCAGCAGCTGGGGACAGCTACAAGAGACCCAGTACTTC. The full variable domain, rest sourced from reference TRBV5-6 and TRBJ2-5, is DAGVTQSPTHLIKTRGQQVTLRCSPKSGHDTVSWYQQALGQGPQFIFQYYEEEERQRGNFPDRFSGHQFPNYSSELNVNALLLGDSALYLCASSWGQLQETQYFGPGTRLLVL.

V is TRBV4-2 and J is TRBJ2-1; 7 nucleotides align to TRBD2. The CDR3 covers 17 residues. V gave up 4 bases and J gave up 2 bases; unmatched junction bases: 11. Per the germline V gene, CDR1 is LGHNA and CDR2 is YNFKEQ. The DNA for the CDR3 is TGTGCCAGCAGCCCAATTTCGGATCGGGGGGCCTACAATGAGCAGTTCTTC. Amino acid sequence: CASSPISDRGAYNEQFF.

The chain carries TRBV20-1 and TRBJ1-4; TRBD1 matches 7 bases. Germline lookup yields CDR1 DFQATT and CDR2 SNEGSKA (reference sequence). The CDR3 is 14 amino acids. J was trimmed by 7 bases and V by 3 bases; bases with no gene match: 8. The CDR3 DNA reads TGCAGTGCTAGTCAGGGGGGTAGCGGTGAAAAACTGTTTTTT. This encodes CSASQGGSGEKLFF.

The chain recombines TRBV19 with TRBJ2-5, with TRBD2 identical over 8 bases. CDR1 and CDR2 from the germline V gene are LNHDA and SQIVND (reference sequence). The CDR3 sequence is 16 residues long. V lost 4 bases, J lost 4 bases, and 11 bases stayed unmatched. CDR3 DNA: TGTGCCAGTAGTAGTCCAACGCGGGGGGTTGGAGAGACCCAGTACTTC. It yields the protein CASSSPTRGVGETQYF.

In nucleotides, the CDR3 is TGTGCCAGCAGCTCCGGTTCCACTTTCGGCGCGGACACCATATATTTT. Its translation: CASSSGSTFGADTIYF. J is TRBJ1-3 and V is TRBV9; D gene ambiguous. CDR3 size: 16 residues. Trimming removed 4 bases from V and 8 bases from J, with 22 bases in between. CDR1 and CDR2 (germline): SGDLS, YYNGEE.

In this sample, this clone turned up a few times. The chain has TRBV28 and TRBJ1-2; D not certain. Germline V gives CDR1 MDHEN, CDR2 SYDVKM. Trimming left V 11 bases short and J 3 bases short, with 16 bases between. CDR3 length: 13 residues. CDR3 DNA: TGTGCCCACACGGGAGGCGGGTACTATGGCTACACCTTC. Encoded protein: CAHTGGGYYGYTF.